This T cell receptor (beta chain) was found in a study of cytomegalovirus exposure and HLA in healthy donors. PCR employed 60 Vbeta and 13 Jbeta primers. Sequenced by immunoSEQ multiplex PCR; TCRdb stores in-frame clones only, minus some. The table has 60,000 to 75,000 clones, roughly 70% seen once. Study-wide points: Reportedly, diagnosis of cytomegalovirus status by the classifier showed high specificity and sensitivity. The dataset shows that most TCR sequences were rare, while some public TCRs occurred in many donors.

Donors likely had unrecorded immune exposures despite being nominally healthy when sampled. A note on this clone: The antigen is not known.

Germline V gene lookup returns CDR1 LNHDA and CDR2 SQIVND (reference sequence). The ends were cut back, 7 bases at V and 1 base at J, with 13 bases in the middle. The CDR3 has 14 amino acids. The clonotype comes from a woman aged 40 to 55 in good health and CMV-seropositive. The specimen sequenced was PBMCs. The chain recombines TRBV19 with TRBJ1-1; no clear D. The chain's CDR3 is CASTLDRGNTEAFF. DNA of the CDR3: TGTGCCAGTACCCTGGACCGGGGGAACACTGAAGCTTTCTTT.